This T cell receptor (beta chain) came from a study of cytomegalovirus exposure and HLA in healthy donors. Study-wide findings and caveats: Overall, roughly 150 TCR beta chains were annotated as cytomegalovirus-associated. It was taken for granted in presence/absence analyses that sequencing depth across donors was roughly uniform.

Germline CDR1 and CDR2: KGHSH and LQKENI. The CDR3 sequence is 13 residues long. With 6 bases removed from V and 2 bases from J, the gap between germline ends came to 9 bases. In nominal health when sampled, donors likely had unrecorded immune exposures nonetheless. In regard to this clone: Its antigen remains unknown.

60 Vbeta and 13 Jbeta primers were used in PCR. The table came from immunoSEQ multiplex PCR; TCRdb's copy has only in-frame clones and leaves some out. The data show about 99,000 clones, around 77% seen once. This clonotype was sampled from a man aged 35-49 years in good health and CMV-seronegative. The gene calls are TRBV18 and TRBJ2-3, with D uncertain. What was sequenced was PBMCs. The CDR3 sequence is CASSPSVTDTQYF. CDR3 coding DNA: TGTGCCAGCTCGCCGTCAGTCACAGATACGCAGTATTTT.